This T cell receptor beta chain derives from a study of OX40 agonist ivuxolimab in advanced cancers. Broader study findings: Among the lowest peripheral clonal expansion occurred in 0.1-3.0 mg/kg partial responders.

Some clones are missing from TCRdb's copy, which holds only in-frame ones; the method was immunoSEQ multiplex PCR. The data show tens of thousands of clones, 88% seen once. For this clone: The antigen is not known.

The origin of this receptor is an adult with an advanced solid tumor such as melanoma, head and neck, liver or kidney cancer. The source material was CD4+ or CD8+ T cells sorted from blood, sampled in a trial of the OX40 agonist ivuxolimab.

The CDR3 region is CASSLNDRSNTEAFF. The CDR3, as DNA: TGTGCCAGCAGTTTGAATGACAGGTCAAACACTGAAGCTTTCTTT. This sequence joins TRBV28 and TRBJ1-1, with D maybe TRBD1 (6 bases). In germline, CDR1 is MDHEN, CDR2 SYDVKM. The CDR3 sequence is 15 residues long. V was shortened by 3 bases and J by 2 bases, with 13 bases between the two germline ends.